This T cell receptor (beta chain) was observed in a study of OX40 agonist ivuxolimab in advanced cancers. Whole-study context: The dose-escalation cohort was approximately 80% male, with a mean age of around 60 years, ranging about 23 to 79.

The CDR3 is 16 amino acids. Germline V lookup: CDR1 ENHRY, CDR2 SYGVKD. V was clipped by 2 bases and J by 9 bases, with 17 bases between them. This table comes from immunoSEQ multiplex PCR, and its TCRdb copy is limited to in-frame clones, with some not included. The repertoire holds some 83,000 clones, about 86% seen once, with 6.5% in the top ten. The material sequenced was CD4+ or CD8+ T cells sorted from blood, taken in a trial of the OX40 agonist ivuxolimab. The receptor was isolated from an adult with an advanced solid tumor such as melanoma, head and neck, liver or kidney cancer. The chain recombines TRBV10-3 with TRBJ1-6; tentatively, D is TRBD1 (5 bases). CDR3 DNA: TGTGCCATCAGTGAGATCCTTCCAGGGACGGGTTCACCCCTCCACTTT. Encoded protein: CAISEILPGTGSPLHF.